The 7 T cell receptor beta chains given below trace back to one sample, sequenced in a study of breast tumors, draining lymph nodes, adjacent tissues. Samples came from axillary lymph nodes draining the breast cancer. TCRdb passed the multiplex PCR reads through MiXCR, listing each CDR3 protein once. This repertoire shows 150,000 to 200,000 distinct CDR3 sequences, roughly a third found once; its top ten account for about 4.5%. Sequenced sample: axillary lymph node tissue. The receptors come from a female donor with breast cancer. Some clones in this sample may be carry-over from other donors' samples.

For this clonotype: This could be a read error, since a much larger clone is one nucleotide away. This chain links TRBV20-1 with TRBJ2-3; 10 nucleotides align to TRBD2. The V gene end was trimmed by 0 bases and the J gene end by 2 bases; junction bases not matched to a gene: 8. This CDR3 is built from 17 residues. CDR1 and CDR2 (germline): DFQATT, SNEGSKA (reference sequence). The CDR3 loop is CSAREGLARTPTDTQYF. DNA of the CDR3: TGCAGTGCTAGAGAGGGACTAGCGCGAACACCCACAGATACGCAGTATTTT.

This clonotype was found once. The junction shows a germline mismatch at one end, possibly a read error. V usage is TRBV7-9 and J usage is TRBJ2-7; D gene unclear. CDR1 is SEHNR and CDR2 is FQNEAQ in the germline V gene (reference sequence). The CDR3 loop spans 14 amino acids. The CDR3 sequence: CASSSIGRSYEQYF. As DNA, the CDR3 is TGCGCCAGCAGTTCCATAGGCCGATCCTACGAGCAGTACTTC.

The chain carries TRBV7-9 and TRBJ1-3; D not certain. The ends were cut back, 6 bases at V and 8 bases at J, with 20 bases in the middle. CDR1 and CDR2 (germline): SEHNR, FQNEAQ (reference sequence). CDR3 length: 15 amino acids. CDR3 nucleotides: TGTGCCAGCAGTGCTAGAGATATTACCGGTTACACCATATATTTT. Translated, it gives CASSARDITGYTIYF.

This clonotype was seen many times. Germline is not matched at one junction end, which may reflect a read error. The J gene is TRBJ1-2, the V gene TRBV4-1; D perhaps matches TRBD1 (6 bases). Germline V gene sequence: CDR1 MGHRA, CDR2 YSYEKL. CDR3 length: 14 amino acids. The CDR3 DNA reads TGCGCCAGCAGCCAAGATGGGAATACTCGACAGGTCCTCTTC. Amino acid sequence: CASSQDGNTRQVLF.

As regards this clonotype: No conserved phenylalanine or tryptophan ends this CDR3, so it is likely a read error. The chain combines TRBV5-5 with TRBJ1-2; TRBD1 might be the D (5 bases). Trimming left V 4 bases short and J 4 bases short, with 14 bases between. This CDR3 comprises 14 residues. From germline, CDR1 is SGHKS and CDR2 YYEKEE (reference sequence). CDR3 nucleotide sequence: TGTGCCAGCAGCAGGGACGGACCACCCTATGGCTACACCCTC. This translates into CASSRDGPPYGYTL.

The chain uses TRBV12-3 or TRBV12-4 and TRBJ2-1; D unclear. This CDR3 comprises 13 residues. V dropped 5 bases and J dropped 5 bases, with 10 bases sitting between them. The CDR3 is CASSPNLNNEQFF. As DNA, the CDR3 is TGTGCCAGCAGTCCTAATTTGAACAATGAGCAGTTCTTC.

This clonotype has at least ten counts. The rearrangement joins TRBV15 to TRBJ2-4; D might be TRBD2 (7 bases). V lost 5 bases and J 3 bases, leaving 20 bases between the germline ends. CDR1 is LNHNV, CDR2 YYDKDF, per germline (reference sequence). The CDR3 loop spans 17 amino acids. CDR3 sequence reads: CATSPPRGGFGKNIQYF. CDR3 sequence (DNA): TGTGCCACCAGCCCCCCGAGGGGGGGATTTGGCAAAAACATTCAGTACTTC.